The 2 T cell receptor beta chains below were found in one sample sequenced in a study of cytomegalovirus exposure and HLA in healthy donors. The PCR had 60 Vbeta and 13 Jbeta primers. Clones were sequenced by immunoSEQ multiplex PCR, and TCRdb holds only the in-frame ones, with some missing. This table has roughly 40,000 clones, 50% appearing once. The specimen was PBMCs. The source of these receptors is a human donor in good health.

CDR3 in DNA: TGTGCCAGCAGTGTGCCGGGAGGCGACAATGAGCAGTTCTTC. Its protein is CASSVPGGDNEQFF. This chain links TRBV2 with TRBJ2-1; 7 bases match TRBD2. The germline V gene encodes CDR1 SNHLY and CDR2 FYNNEI. The J segment lost 5 bases and the V segment lost 4 bases, leaving 5 bases of the junction unmatched. This CDR3 has 14 residues.

V is TRBV4-1 and J is TRBJ2-3; 7 positions agree with TRBD2. The CDR3 consists of 15 residues. Germline V gene sequence: CDR1 MGHRA, CDR2 YSYEKL. The trim removed 3 bases at V and 5 bases at J, leaving 8 bases unmatched. This CDR3 is CASSQGAGPVDTQYF. CDR3 sequence (DNA): TGCGCCAGCAGCCAGGGAGCGGGGCCCGTAGATACGCAGTATTTT.